This T cell receptor beta chain stems from a study of blood T cell repertoires in COVID-19. The overall study: Sites across the United States, Italy and Spain contributed samples from acute and convalescent COVID-19. T cells, B-cell-depleted T cells, or PBMCs supplied cDNA or gDNA.

CDR3 length: 15 amino acids. Germline CDR1 MNHEY, CDR2 SMNVEV (reference sequence). Losses at the gene ends were 6 bases for V and 0 bases for J; bases not matched to a gene: 7. This clone was seen more than once but under ten times. In the authors' workflow: The assay estimated nucleated cells by amplifying reference gene primers. Using immunoSEQ multiplex PCR, the repertoire was profiled, and TCRdb retains in-frame clones only, with some absent. Clone size and V and J calls were adopted from that table, with D and trimming inferred from the DNA. The sample holds approximately 280,000 clones, roughly 85% seen once.

The material sequenced was peripheral blood. The chain joins TRBV27 to TRBJ1-1, with TRBD1 matching over 7 bases. This receptor was identified in a man aged 50 to 60 with active or convalescent COVID-19. The CDR3 loop reads CASRYRGTMNTEAFF. The CDR3 DNA reads as TGTGCCAGCAGATACAGGGGTACAATGAACACTGAAGCTTTCTTT.